This record looks at one T cell receptor beta chain sequence and its context. Germline CDR1 and CDR2: MRHNA and SNTAGT. V shed 9 bases, J shed 5 bases, and the junction held 6 bases outside the gene matches. The CDR3 sequence is 14 residues long. Methods used by the authors: The assay estimated nucleated cells by amplifying reference gene primers. The data were produced by immunoSEQ multiplex PCR, yet TCRdb's version contains in-frame clones alone and is incomplete. The V and J calls and clone size were taken over from that table, and D and trimming were inferred from the DNA. The data hold approximately 250,000 clones, with about 91% observed a single time. This sample is drawn from a study of blood T cell repertoires in COVID-19. Study background: The United States, Italy and Spain supplied acute and convalescent COVID-19 samples. Nucleic acid was either cDNA or gDNA, and it came from T cells, B-cell-depleted T cells, or PBMCs.

The rearrangement uses TRBV6-4 and TRBJ2-1, with 11 bases fitting TRBD2. The sequence was obtained from a man aged 35-49 years who had been exposed to COVID-19. The sequenced material came from PBMCs or T cells enriched from blood (not recorded which). CDR3 sequence (DNA): TGTGCCAGTGCTAGCGGGAGGCTCAACAATGAGCAGTTCTTC. This sequence encodes CASASGRLNNEQFF.